Listed below are T cell receptor beta chains from one sample, sequenced in a study of cytomegalovirus exposure and HLA in healthy donors. TCRdb keeps only in-frame clones here, not all; method: immunoSEQ multiplex PCR. The sample lists approximately 170,000 clones; less than 90% were seen once. Sequencing used PBMCs. The receptors shown here come from a man in his fifties in good health and CMV-seropositive. CDR3s include the opening cysteine and the closing phenylalanine or tryptophan. Each record gives: clone size, J gene, V gene, D gene, CDR3 DNA, CDR3 protein. The D gene is left open where the match is weak. Size is stated for part of the rows, as once, few or many counts, or as a class when the clone is expanded.

size: once; J: TRBJ1-1; V: TRBV2; D: -; DNA: TGTGCCAGCAGTATTAAGGGGGGGGGTAGCACTGAAGCTTTCTTT; CDR3: CASSIKGGGSTEAFF
size: -; J: TRBJ2-7; V: TRBV19; D: TRBD2; DNA: TGTGCCAGTAGTACTATAGCGGGAGAAGGATACGAGCAGTACTTC; CDR3: CASSTIAGEGYEQYF
size: -; J: TRBJ2-5; V: TRBV9; D: -; DNA: TGTGCCAGCAGCGTGGGCGGGGAGAGAGAGACCCAGTACTTC; CDR3: CASSVGGERETQYF
size: few; J: TRBJ2-3; V: TRBV5-1; D: -; DNA: TGCGCCAGCACAGGGGGGCTCCCTCCAGATACGCAGTATTTT; CDR3: CASTGGLPPDTQYF
size: -; J: TRBJ1-2; V: TRBV11-2; D: TRBD1; DNA: TGTGCCAGCAGCACCCCGGGACAGAATGGCTACACCTTC; CDR3: CASSTPGQNGYTF
size: -; J: TRBJ2-7; V: TRBV28; D: TRBD1; DNA: TGTGCCAGCAGTCCAGCCCGGGACAGGGGGCCCGAGCAGTACTTC; CDR3: CASSPARDRGPEQYF
size: -; J: TRBJ2-7; V: TRBV15; D: -; DNA: TGTGCCACCAGCAGTATCGGGGGAGCCGAGCAGTACTTC; CDR3: CATSSIGGAEQYF
size: -; J: TRBJ1-5; V: TRBV5-1; D: TRBD1; DNA: TGCGCCAGCAGCTTGTGGACAGGGGTAAATCAGCCCCAGCATTTT; CDR3: CASSLWTGVNQPQHF
size: -; J: TRBJ1-1; V: TRBV6-1; D: -; DNA: TGTGCCAGCAGTGAAGCGACAGGGAACACTGAAGCTTTCTTT; CDR3: CASSEATGNTEAFF
size: -; J: TRBJ2-3; V: TRBV4-1; D: TRBD2; DNA: TGCGCCAGCAGCCTACGACTAGCGGGGGTGAAAGATACGCAGTATTTT; CDR3: CASSLRLAGVKDTQYF
size: -; J: TRBJ2-4; V: TRBV4-2; D: -; DNA: TGTGCCAGCAGCCAAGAGGCTTTATCAGCCAAAAACATTCAGTACTTC; CDR3: CASSQEALSAKNIQYF
size: -; J: TRBJ2-7; V: TRBV7-9; D: TRBD1; DNA: TGTGCCAGCAGCAACCGGGACAGACCCTACGAGCAGTACTTC; CDR3: CASSNRDRPYEQYF
size: -; J: TRBJ1-6; V: TRBV27; D: -; DNA: TGTGCCAGCAGTTATGGACAAGCTAATTCACCCCTCCACTTT; CDR3: CASSYGQANSPLHF
size: -; J: TRBJ2-5; V: TRBV5-5; D: -; DNA: TGTGCCAGCAGCCCCCGGGACACTCAAGAGACCCAGTACTTC; CDR3: CASSPRDTQETQYF
size: -; J: TRBJ2-1; V: TRBV9; D: TRBD1; DNA: TGTGCCAGCAGCGTACGCACAGGGGTCTTGAATGAGCAGTTCTTC; CDR3: CASSVRTGVLNEQFF
size: -; J: TRBJ2-6; V: TRBV5-6; D: TRBD1; DNA: TGTGCCAGCAGCTTGCAGGGGGCCTTCTCTGGGGCCAACGTCCTGACTTTC; CDR3: CASSLQGAFSGANVLTF
size: -; J: TRBJ2-3; V: TRBV28; D: TRBD2; DNA: TGTGCCAGCAGGGAGACTAGCGGAGGGATGACAGATACGCAGTATTTT; CDR3: CASRETSGGMTDTQYF
size: -; J: TRBJ1-1; V: TRBV7-9; D: TRBD1; DNA: TGTGCCAGCAGCCTAAGACAGGGCCGGAACACTGAAGCTTTCTTT; CDR3: CASSLRQGRNTEAFF
size: -; J: TRBJ2-1; V: TRBV29-1; D: TRBD2; DNA: TGCAGCGTTTGGACTAGCGGCGCATACAATGAGCAGTTCTTC; CDR3: CSVWTSGAYNEQFF
size: -; J: TRBJ1-2; V: TRBV28; D: TRBD1; DNA: TGTGCCAGCAGTTCCCCGGGACAGGGGGCCAGGCACTACACCTTC; CDR3: CASSSPGQGARHYTF
size: -; J: TRBJ1-5; V: TRBV5-4; D: -; DNA: TGTGCCAGCAGCTTCACGCGTAAATATCAGCCCCAGCATTTT; CDR3: CASSFTRKYQPQHF
size: -; J: TRBJ2-7; V: TRBV28; D: -; DNA: TGTGCCAGCAGTTTTCGACAGGCGGCACCCTACGAGCAGTACTTC; CDR3: CASSFRQAAPYEQYF
size: -; J: TRBJ1-2; V: TRBV5-5; D: -; DNA: TGTGCCAGCAGCTTGGCGTGGACAGCCAAAAACTATGGCTACACCTTC; CDR3: CASSLAWTAKNYGYTF
size: -; J: TRBJ2-3; V: TRBV7-9; D: TRBD2; DNA: TGTTCCAGCAGGTACGGGACTAGACTCACAGATACGCAGTATTTT; CDR3: CSSRYGTRLTDTQYF
size: -; J: TRBJ2-7; V: TRBV27; D: TRBD2; DNA: TGTGCCAGCAGTTACAACCCCCGGGAGCGGGGGAGGGGCGAGCAGTACTTC; CDR3: CASSYNPRERGRGEQYF
size: few; J: TRBJ1-3; V: TRBV7-9; D: TRBD1; DNA: TGTGCCAGCAGCTCGCCGAAGGGGGCAGGAAACACCATATATTTT; CDR3: CASSSPKGAGNTIYF
size: -; J: TRBJ2-5; V: TRBV27; D: -; DNA: TGTGCCAGCAGTTTAAGCGGAGAGACCCAGTACTTC; CDR3: CASSLSGETQYF
size: -; J: TRBJ1-1; V: TRBV19; D: TRBD1; DNA: TGTGCCAGTAGTCCCGGACAGGGAGGAACTGAAGCTTTCTTT; CDR3: CASSPGQGGTEAFF
size: -; J: TRBJ2-3; V: TRBV6-1; D: TRBD1; DNA: TGTGCCAGCAGTGTGGCCCAGGGGGGCACAGATACGCAGTATTTT; CDR3: CASSVAQGGTDTQYF
size: -; J: TRBJ1-2; V: TRBV11-2; D: -; DNA: TGTGCCAGCAGCTTAGGGCAAACTAACTATGGCTACACCTTC; CDR3: CASSLGQTNYGYTF
size: -; J: TRBJ2-2; V: TRBV7-3; D: TRBD2; DNA: TGTGCCAGCAGCCAAACTAGCGGCTCGAACACCGGGGAGCTGTTTTTT; CDR3: CASSQTSGSNTGELFF
size: few; J: TRBJ1-1; V: TRBV13; D: TRBD1; DNA: TGTGCCAGCAGCTCCCGACAGGGGGCTGAAGCTTTCTTT; CDR3: CASSSRQGAEAFF
size: -; J: TRBJ2-1; V: TRBV4-1; D: TRBD2; DNA: TGCGCCAGCAGCCCGGGGGGGTCCTACAATGAGCAGTTCTTC; CDR3: CASSPGGSYNEQFF
size: -; J: TRBJ1-1; V: TRBV2; D: TRBD1; DNA: TGTGCCAGCAGTGAAGTTGCGACAGGGGACACTGAAGCTTTCTTT; CDR3: CASSEVATGDTEAFF
size: -; J: TRBJ2-6; V: TRBV7-9; D: TRBD1; DNA: TGTGCCAGCAGCCTTACACCGGGACAGGGCAATTCTGGGGCCAACGTCCCGACTTTC; CDR3: CASSLTPGQGNSGANVPTF
size: -; J: TRBJ2-1; V: TRBV9; D: TRBD2; DNA: TGTGCCAGCAGCACCGCGGGAGTTCACAATGAGCAGTTCTTC; CDR3: CASSTAGVHNEQFF
size: -; J: TRBJ2-1; V: TRBV11-2; D: TRBD1; DNA: TGTGCCAGCAGGGAAGTCAGGGGGTTAAGCTCCTACAATGAGCAGTTCTTC; CDR3: CASREVRGLSSYNEQFF
size: -; J: TRBJ1-6; V: TRBV13; D: TRBD1; DNA: TGTGCCAGCATCAAACAGGGGGAAGAGTCACCCCTCCACTTT; CDR3: CASIKQGEESPLHF
size: -; J: TRBJ1-4; V: TRBV4-1; D: -; DNA: TGCGCCAGCAGCCAAGTATTTTATGATAGGACACAAGGGAATGAAAAACTGTTTTTT; CDR3: CASSQVFYDRTQGNEKLFF
size: few; J: TRBJ2-1; V: TRBV4-3; D: -; DNA: TGCGCCAGCAGCCAAGATGAGATAAGCTCCTACAATGAGCAGTTCTTC; CDR3: CASSQDEISSYNEQFF
size: -; J: TRBJ1-2; V: TRBV7-9; D: -; DNA: TGTGCCAGCAGTCATAACGCGGGTCTCCTTGATGGCTACACCTTC; CDR3: CASSHNAGLLDGYTF
size: -; J: TRBJ1-2; V: TRBV18; D: -; DNA: TGTGCCAGCGGCGGGGGGGCCGGTGGCTACACCTTC; CDR3: CASGGGAGGYTF
size: -; J: TRBJ2-6; V: TRBV7-3; D: TRBD1; DNA: TGTGCCAGCAGCCTAACAGGGGGTACTGGGGCCAACGTCCTGACTTTC; CDR3: CASSLTGGTGANVLTF
size: -; J: TRBJ1-5; V: TRBV30; D: -; DNA: TGTGCCTGGAGTCCCGGGGGCAATCAGCCCCAGCATTTT; CDR3: CAWSPGGNQPQHF
size: -; J: TRBJ1-1; V: TRBV29-1; D: -; DNA: TGCAGCGCGGGGATAATGAACACTGAAGTTTTCTTT; CDR3: CSAGIMNTEVFF
size: -; J: TRBJ2-1; V: TRBV2; D: TRBD2; DNA: TGTGCCAGCAGTGATCTCGGGGGGAAGCCTGAGCAGTTCTTC; CDR3: CASSDLGGKPEQFF
size: -; J: TRBJ2-3; V: TRBV29-1; D: -; DNA: TGCAGCGGTCTTGGCCCCCCAGATACGCAGTATTTT; CDR3: CSGLGPPDTQYF
size: once; J: TRBJ1-2; V: TRBV7-8; D: TRBD1; DNA: TGTGCCAGCAGCTCGGGACAGAACTATGGCTACACCTTC; CDR3: CASSSGQNYGYTF
size: -; J: TRBJ2-7; V: TRBV19; D: -; DNA: TGTGCCAGTAGTTGGGGCTGGGGTGGGTCCTACGAGCAGTACTTC; CDR3: CASSWGWGGSYEQYF
size: -; J: TRBJ2-2; V: TRBV19; D: TRBD1; DNA: TGTGCCAGTAGCGGACAGGGGACCACCGGGGAGCTGTTTTTT; CDR3: CASSGQGTTGELFF
size: -; J: TRBJ1-1; V: TRBV30; D: -; DNA: TGTGCCTGGATTGGCCGCGGAGTGAGTGGAGCTTTCTTT; CDR3: CAWIGRGVSGAFF